A selection of T cell receptor beta chains follows, all from one sample in a study of regulatory T cells in long-lasting Graves disease. MiXCR was run by TCRdb on the multiplex PCR reads, yielding one entry per CDR3 protein. The sample has more than 450,000 distinct CDR3 sequences; about a sixth are singletons. These data were also reused for a study on T cells in Graves' hyperthyroidism and ophthalmopathy.

The source material was peripheral blood mononuclear cells (PBMCs), sampled at new diagnosis, from a patient treated with antithyroid drugs. These receptors were taken from a middle-aged man with Graves disease. Each CDR3 is given with its conserved first and last residue. Each record gives: CDR3 protein, CDR3 DNA, D gene, clone size, CDR3 length, J gene, V gene. D genes are given only for firm matches. Some rows have no size entry. The others give once, few or many, or a class for an expanded clone.

CDR3: CASSPTRGTEAFF; DNA: TGTGCCAGCTCACCAACAAGGGGCACTGAAGCTTTCTTT; D: .; size: many; length: 13; J: TRBJ1-1; V: TRBV18
CDR3: CASSGLLAGVTDTQYF; DNA: TGTGCCAGCAGTGGTCTTCTAGCGGGAGTCACAGATACGCAGTATTTT; D: TRBD2; size: .; length: 16; J: TRBJ2-3; V: TRBV27
CDR3: CASSVEGLTEAFF; DNA: TGTGCCAGCAGCGTAGAGGGTCTCACTGAAGCTTTCTTT; D: .; size: .; length: 13; J: TRBJ1-1; V: TRBV9
CDR3: CASSWTTTNEKLFF; DNA: TGTGCCAGCAGTTGGACAACAACTAATGAAAAACTGTTTTTT; D: .; size: .; length: 14; J: TRBJ1-4; V: TRBV2
CDR3: CASGDHSEKLFF; DNA: TGTGCTAGTGGGGACCATTCGGAAAAACTGTTTTTT; D: .; size: many; length: 12; J: TRBJ1-4; V: TRBV12-5
CDR3: CSARVQVTNQPQHF; DNA: TGCAGTGCTAGAGTGCAGGTCACCAATCAGCCCCAGCATTTT; D: .; size: .; length: 14; J: TRBJ1-5; V: TRBV20-1
CDR3: CASSYRQGAYEQYF; DNA: TGTGCCAGCAGTTACAGGCAGGGGGCCTACGAGCAGTACTTC; D: TRBD1; size: many; length: 14; J: TRBJ2-7; V: TRBV6-9
CDR3: CASSEWLAGNEQFF; DNA: TGTGCCAGCAGTGAATGGCTAGCCGGGAATGAGCAGTTCTTC; D: .; size: many; length: 14; J: TRBJ2-1; V: TRBV2
CDR3: CASSWQFTGELFF; DNA: TGTGCCAGCAGCTGGCAGTTCACCGGGGAGCTGTTTTTT; D: .; size: .; length: 13; J: TRBJ2-2; V: TRBV11-2
CDR3: CASSPQPGQGAGQPQHF; DNA: TGCGCCAGCAGCCCCCAACCGGGACAGGGGGCAGGTCAGCCCCAGCATTTT; D: TRBD1; size: .; length: 17; J: TRBJ1-5; V: TRBV5-1
CDR3: CASRDSPGQPNTEAFF; DNA: TGCGCCAGCAGGGATAGTCCGGGACAACCGAACACTGAAGCTTTCTTT; D: .; size: few; length: 16; J: TRBJ1-1; V: TRBV4-1
CDR3: CASSLDRDGYEQYF; DNA: TGTGCCAGCAGCTTAGACAGGGACGGCTACGAGCAGTACTTC; D: TRBD1; size: few; length: 14; J: TRBJ2-7; V: TRBV5-4
CDR3: CASSPSEIYEQYF; DNA: TGTGCCAGCTCACCATCGGAGATCTACGAGCAGTACTTC; D: .; size: .; length: 13; J: TRBJ2-7; V: TRBV18
CDR3: CASSPRDNQPQHF; DNA: TGCGCCAGCAGCCCGAGGGATAATCAGCCCCAGCATTTT; D: .; size: .; length: 13; J: TRBJ1-5; V: TRBV4-1
CDR3: CASSPSNYGYTF; DNA: TGTGCCAGCAGCCCCTCAAACTATGGCTACACCTTC; D: .; size: many; length: 12; J: TRBJ1-2; V: TRBV6-1
CDR3: CASSLTGGNEQYF; DNA: TGTGCCAGCAGCCTAACCGGGGGAAACGAGCAGTACTTC; D: .; size: many; length: 13; J: TRBJ2-7; V: TRBV7-3
CDR3: CASSSPPREQYF; DNA: TGCGCCAGCAGCTCCCCGCCCCGCGAGCAGTACTTC; D: .; size: many; length: 12; J: TRBJ2-7; V: TRBV5-1
CDR3: CASSPRGDLVNTEAFF; DNA: TGCGCCAGCAGCCCCCGAGGGGATCTGGTGAACACTGAAGCTTTCTTT; D: .; size: .; length: 16; J: TRBJ1-1; V: TRBV5-1
CDR3: CATSDSASRATDTQYF; DNA: TGTGCCACCAGTGATTCGGCCAGTAGAGCCACAGATACGCAGTATTTT; D: .; size: .; length: 16; J: TRBJ2-3; V: TRBV24-1
CDR3: CASSPLAGKKNEQYF; DNA: TGTGCCAGCAGCCCACTAGCGGGTAAAAAGAACGAGCAGTACTTC; D: TRBD2; size: few; length: 15; J: TRBJ2-7; V: TRBV7-9
CDR3: CASRVTGSRPYEQYF; DNA: TGTGCCAGCAGAGTGACAGGGTCTCGCCCCTACGAGCAGTACTTC; D: TRBD1; size: many; length: 15; J: TRBJ2-7; V: TRBV27
CDR3: CASSSRIAGAQETQYF; DNA: TGTGCCAGCAGTTCTCGCATAGCGGGAGCCCAAGAGACCCAGTACTTC; D: TRBD2; size: .; length: 16; J: TRBJ2-5; V: TRBV12-3/TRBV12-4
CDR3: CASNAQGGETQYF; DNA: TGTGCCAGCAACGCCCAGGGAGGAGAGACCCAGTACTTC; D: .; size: few; length: 13; J: TRBJ2-5; V: TRBV6-2/TRBV6-3
CDR3: CASSEGGRETQYF; DNA: TGTGCCAGCAGTGAGGGGGGACGAGAGACCCAGTACTTC; D: .; size: many; length: 13; J: TRBJ2-5; V: TRBV2
CDR3: CASSLAGTARANYEQFF; DNA: TGTGCCAGCAGCTTAGCAGGGACCGCCCGGGCCAATTATGAGCAGTTCTTC; D: .; size: many; length: 17; J: TRBJ2-1; V: TRBV7-8
CDR3: CASSFDHGGYNEQFF; DNA: TGCGCCAGCAGCTTTGACCACGGGGGCTACAATGAGCAGTTCTTC; D: .; size: many; length: 15; J: TRBJ2-1; V: TRBV5-1
CDR3: CASSYSDSGVNEQFF; DNA: TGTGCCAGCAGTTATTCGGACTCGGGGGTCAATGAGCAGTTCTTC; D: .; size: many; length: 15; J: TRBJ2-1; V: TRBV6-2/TRBV6-3
CDR3: CSAIDRVGYGYTF; DNA: TGCAGTGCCATAGACAGGGTTGGCTATGGCTACACCTTC; D: TRBD1; size: many; length: 13; J: TRBJ1-2; V: TRBV20-1
CDR3: CASSGQGWGEQYF; DNA: TGTGCCAGCAGTGGACAGGGCTGGGGTGAGCAGTACTTC; D: TRBD1; size: .; length: 13; J: TRBJ2-7; V: TRBV9
CDR3: CASSPGTQYGYTF; DNA: TGTGCCAGCAGCCCCGGGACACAGTATGGCTACACCTTC; D: .; size: once; length: 13; J: TRBJ1-2; V: TRBV5-5
CDR3: CASTPGLRKEETQYF; DNA: TGTGCCAGCACCCCGGGACTGAGGAAAGAAGAGACCCAGTACTTC; D: .; size: many; length: 15; J: TRBJ2-5; V: TRBV28
CDR3: CASGHPSYEQYF; DNA: TGTGCCAGCGGCCACCCCTCCTACGAGCAGTACTTC; D: .; size: .; length: 12; J: TRBJ2-7; V: TRBV12-3/TRBV12-4
CDR3: CAGLVEVSNEQFF; DNA: TGTGCCGGGCTAGTTGAGGTGTCAAATGAGCAGTTCTTC; D: .; size: .; length: 13; J: TRBJ2-1; V: TRBV7-9
CDR3: CATSRALGFKFF; DNA: TGTGCCACCAGCAGAGCGCTCGGTTTCAAGTTCTTC; D: .; size: .; length: 12; J: TRBJ2-1; V: TRBV15
CDR3: CADSRGGQETQYF; DNA: TGTGCCGATTCTCGGGGGGGCCAAGAGACCCAGTACTTC; D: TRBD2; size: many; length: 13; J: TRBJ2-5; V: TRBV12-3/TRBV12-4
CDR3: CASRPHRTSSYEQYF; DNA: TGTGCCAGCAGACCCCACAGGACGAGCTCCTACGAGCAGTACTTC; D: .; size: many; length: 15; J: TRBJ2-7; V: TRBV2
CDR3: CASSQGAQETQYF; DNA: TGTGCCAGCAGCCAGGGAGCCCAAGAGACCCAGTACTTC; D: .; size: .; length: 13; J: TRBJ2-5; V: TRBV7-3
CDR3: CASSEGGGNSPLHF; DNA: TGCGCCAGCAGTGAGGGGGGGGGTAATTCACCCCTCCACTTT; D: .; size: .; length: 14; J: TRBJ1-6; V: TRBV10-2
CDR3: CASRLQGLRLETQYF; DNA: TGTGCCAGCCGTCTCCAGGGACTCCGATTAGAGACCCAGTACTTC; D: .; size: few; length: 15; J: TRBJ2-5; V: TRBV27
CDR3: CSARSLDRGGYEQYF; DNA: TGCAGTGCTAGGTCCCTTGACAGGGGTGGTTACGAGCAGTACTTC; D: TRBD1; size: .; length: 15; J: TRBJ2-7; V: TRBV20-1
CDR3: CASSLLGREGFTDTQYF; DNA: TGTGCCAGCAGCTTATTAGGACGGGAGGGCTTCACAGATACGCAGTATTTT; D: TRBD2; size: .; length: 17; J: TRBJ2-3; V: TRBV7-6
CDR3: CASSQGMLYEQYF; DNA: TGTGCCAGCAGCCAGGGGATGCTCTACGAGCAGTACTTC; D: .; size: many; length: 13; J: TRBJ2-7; V: TRBV5-5
CDR3: CASSFTRDGSNEQFF; DNA: TGTGCCAGCAGCTTTACGAGGGACGGGAGCAATGAGCAGTTCTTC; D: .; size: many; length: 15; J: TRBJ2-1; V: TRBV11-1
CDR3: CASSPGFPNNEQFF; DNA: TGTGCCAGCTCACCAGGGTTTCCTAACAATGAGCAGTTCTTC; D: .; size: .; length: 14; J: TRBJ2-1; V: TRBV18
CDR3: CAISDGRAREQYF; DNA: TGTGCCATCAGTGACGGGAGGGCCCGCGAGCAGTACTTC; D: TRBD2; size: .; length: 13; J: TRBJ2-7; V: TRBV10-3
CDR3: CSARVASGRRETQYF; DNA: TGCAGTGCTAGAGTCGCTAGCGGGAGGCGGGAGACCCAGTACTTC; D: TRBD2; size: many; length: 15; J: TRBJ2-5; V: TRBV20-1
CDR3: CASSQDQQGYNEQFF; DNA: TGTGCCAGCAGCCAAGATCAACAGGGGTACAATGAGCAGTTCTTC; D: TRBD1; size: many; length: 15; J: TRBJ2-1; V: TRBV3-1
CDR3: CASSDPSTGYGYTF; DNA: TGTGCCAGCAGCGACCCCAGTACTGGCTATGGCTACACCTTC; D: .; size: many; length: 14; J: TRBJ1-2; V: TRBV13
CDR3: CSARLGSTDTQYF; DNA: TGCAGTGCGCGACTGGGTAGCACAGATACGCAGTATTTT; D: .; size: many; length: 13; J: TRBJ2-3; V: TRBV20-1
CDR3: CASSDGRHSGNTIYF; DNA: TGTGCCAGCAGCGACGGACGCCACTCTGGAAACACCATATATTTT; D: .; size: few; length: 15; J: TRBJ1-3; V: TRBV7-9
CDR3: CASARLNTEAFF; DNA: TGTGCCAGTGCACGGTTGAACACTGAAGCTTTCTTT; D: .; size: few; length: 12; J: TRBJ1-1; V: TRBV6-1
CDR3: CASKRQDGELFF; DNA: TGTGCCAGCAAGCGGCAGGATGGGGAGCTGTTTTTT; D: .; size: once; length: 12; J: TRBJ2-2; V: TRBV27
CDR3: CSASGGQAGGYTF; DNA: TGCAGTGCTAGTGGTGGACAGGCAGGCGGCTACACCTTC; D: TRBD1; size: many; length: 13; J: TRBJ1-2; V: TRBV20-1
CDR3: CASGERSPLQETQYF; DNA: TGTGCCAGTGGGGAACGGAGCCCCCTTCAAGAGACCCAGTACTTC; D: .; size: few; length: 15; J: TRBJ2-5; V: TRBV13
CDR3: CASRDRAGNIQYF; DNA: TGTGCCAGCCGTGACAGGGCAGGGAACATTCAGTACTTC; D: TRBD1; size: few; length: 13; J: TRBJ2-4; V: TRBV6-2/TRBV6-3
CDR3: CATSDTGPNQPQHF; DNA: TGTGCCACCAGTGATACAGGGCCCAATCAGCCCCAGCATTTT; D: .; size: few; length: 14; J: TRBJ1-5; V: TRBV24-1
CDR3: CSVVGVSEAFF; DNA: TGCAGCGTGGTTGGGGTTTCTGAAGCTTTCTTT; D: .; size: few; length: 11; J: TRBJ1-1; V: TRBV29-1
CDR3: CASSYGQAYTDTQYF; DNA: TGTGCCAGCAGTTACGGCCAGGCCTACACAGATACGCAGTATTTT; D: .; size: .; length: 15; J: TRBJ2-3; V: TRBV6-2/TRBV6-3